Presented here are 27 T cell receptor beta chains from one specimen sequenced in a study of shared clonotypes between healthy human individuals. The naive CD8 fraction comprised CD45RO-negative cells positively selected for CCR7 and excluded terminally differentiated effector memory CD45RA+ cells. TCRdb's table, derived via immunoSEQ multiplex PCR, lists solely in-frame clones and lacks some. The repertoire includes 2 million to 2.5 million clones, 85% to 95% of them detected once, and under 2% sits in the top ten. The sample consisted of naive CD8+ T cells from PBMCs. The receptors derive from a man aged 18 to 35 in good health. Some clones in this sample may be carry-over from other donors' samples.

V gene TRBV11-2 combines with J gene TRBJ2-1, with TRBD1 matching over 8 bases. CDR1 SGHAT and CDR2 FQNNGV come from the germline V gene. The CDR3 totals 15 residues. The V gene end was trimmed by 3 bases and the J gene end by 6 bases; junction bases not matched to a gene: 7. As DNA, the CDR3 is TGTGCCAGCAGCTTTCGGGCAGGGGGCCCCAATGAGCAGTTCTTC. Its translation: CASSFRAGGPNEQFF.

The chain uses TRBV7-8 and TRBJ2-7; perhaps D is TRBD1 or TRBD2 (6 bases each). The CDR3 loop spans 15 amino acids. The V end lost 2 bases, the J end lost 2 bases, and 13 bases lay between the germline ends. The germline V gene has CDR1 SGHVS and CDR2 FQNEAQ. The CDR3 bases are TGTGCCAGCAGCTTATACGGGGGCCGAGCCTACGAGCAGTACTTC. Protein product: CASSLYGGRAYEQYF.

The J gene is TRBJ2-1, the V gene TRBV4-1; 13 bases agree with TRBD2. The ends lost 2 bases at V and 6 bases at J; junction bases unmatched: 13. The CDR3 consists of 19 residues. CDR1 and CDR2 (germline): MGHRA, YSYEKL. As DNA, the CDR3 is TGCGCCAGCAGCCAATTACTAGCGGGAGGGCCGGGAGGGTCCAATGAGCAGTTCTTC. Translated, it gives CASSQLLAGGPGGSNEQFF.

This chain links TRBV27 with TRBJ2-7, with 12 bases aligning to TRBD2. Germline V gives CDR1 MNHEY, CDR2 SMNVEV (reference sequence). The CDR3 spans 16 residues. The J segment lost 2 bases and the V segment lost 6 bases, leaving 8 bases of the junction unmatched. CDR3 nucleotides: TGTGCCAGCAGCCACTCTGGACTAGCGGGACCCTACGAGCAGTACTTC. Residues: CASSHSGLAGPYEQYF.

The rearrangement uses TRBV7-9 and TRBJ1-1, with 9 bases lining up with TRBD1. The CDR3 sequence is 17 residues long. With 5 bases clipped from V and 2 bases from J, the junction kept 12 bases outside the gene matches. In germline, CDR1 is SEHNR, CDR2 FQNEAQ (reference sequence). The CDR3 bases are TGTGCCAGCAGCCCGCCGGGACAGGGAGTACCAAACACTGAAGCTTTCTTT. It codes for CASSPPGQGVPNTEAFF.

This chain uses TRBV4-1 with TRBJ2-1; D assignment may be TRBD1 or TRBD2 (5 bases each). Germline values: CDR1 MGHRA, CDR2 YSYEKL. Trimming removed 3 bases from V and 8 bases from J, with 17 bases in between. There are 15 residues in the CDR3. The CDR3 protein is CASSHLRGGDDEQFF. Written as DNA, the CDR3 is TGCGCCAGCAGCCATCTACGCGGTGGGGACGATGAGCAGTTCTTC.

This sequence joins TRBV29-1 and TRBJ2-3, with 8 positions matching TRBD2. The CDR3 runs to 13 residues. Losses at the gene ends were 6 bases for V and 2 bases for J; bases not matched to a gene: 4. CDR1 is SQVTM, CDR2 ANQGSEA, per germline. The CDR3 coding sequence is TGCAGCGTCGTAGCGGGAATCACAGATACGCAGTATTTT. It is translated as CSVVAGITDTQYF.

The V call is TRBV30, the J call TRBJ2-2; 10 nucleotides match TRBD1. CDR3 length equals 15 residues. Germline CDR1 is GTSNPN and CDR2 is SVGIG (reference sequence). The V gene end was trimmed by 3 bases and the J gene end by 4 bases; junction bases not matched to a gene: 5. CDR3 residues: CAWRGQGIFTGELFF. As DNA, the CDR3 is TGTGCCTGGAGGGGACAGGGGATCTTCACCGGGGAGCTGTTTTTT.

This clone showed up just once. CDR3 region: CASSKRGTTIYSYNEQFF. DNA for the CDR3: TGTGCCAGCAGCAAAAGAGGGACTACCATCTACTCCTACAATGAGCAGTTCTTC. This chain uses TRBV9 with TRBJ2-1, with 7 bases that match TRBD2. Trimming took 4 bases from V and 0 from J; bases not matched to a gene: 13. This CDR3 comprises 18 residues. CDR1 SGDLS and CDR2 YYNGEE come from the germline V gene.

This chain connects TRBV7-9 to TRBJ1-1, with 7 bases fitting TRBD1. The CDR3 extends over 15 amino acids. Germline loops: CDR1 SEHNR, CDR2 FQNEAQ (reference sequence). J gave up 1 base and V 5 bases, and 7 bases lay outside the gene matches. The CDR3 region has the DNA TGTGCCAGCAGCCCCATACAGGGGCGGAACACTGAAGCTTTCTTT. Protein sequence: CASSPIQGRNTEAFF.

CDR3 DNA: TGTGCCAGCAGTCCGAGCGGGGGGTCTGGAAACACCATATATTTT. Translating gives CASSPSGGSGNTIYF. This chain joins TRBV6-4 and TRBJ1-3; D might be TRBD1 (5 bases). The length of the CDR3 is 15 residues. Germline V CDR1 and CDR2: MRHNA, SNTAGT. V was cut by 5 bases and J by 1 base, with 12 bases left in between.

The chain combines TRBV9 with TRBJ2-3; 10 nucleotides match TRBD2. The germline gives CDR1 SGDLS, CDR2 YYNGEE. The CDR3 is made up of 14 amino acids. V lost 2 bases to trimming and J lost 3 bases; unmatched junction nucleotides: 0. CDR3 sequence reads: CASSVTSGTDTQYF. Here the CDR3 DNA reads TGTGCCAGCAGCGTGACTAGCGGGACAGATACGCAGTATTTT.

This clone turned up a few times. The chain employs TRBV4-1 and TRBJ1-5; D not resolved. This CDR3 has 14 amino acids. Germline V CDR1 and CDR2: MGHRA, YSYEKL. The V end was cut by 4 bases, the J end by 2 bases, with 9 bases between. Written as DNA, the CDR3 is TGCGCCAGCAGCCGGACCTTGGGCAATCAGCCCCAGCATTTT. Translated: CASSRTLGNQPQHF.

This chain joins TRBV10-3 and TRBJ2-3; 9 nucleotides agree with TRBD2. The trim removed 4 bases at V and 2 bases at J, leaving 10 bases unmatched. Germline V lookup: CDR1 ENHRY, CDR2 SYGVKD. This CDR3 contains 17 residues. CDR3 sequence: CAISVGQRTSDTDTQYF. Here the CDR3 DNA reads TGTGCCATCAGTGTCGGACAACGGACTAGCGACACAGATACGCAGTATTTT.

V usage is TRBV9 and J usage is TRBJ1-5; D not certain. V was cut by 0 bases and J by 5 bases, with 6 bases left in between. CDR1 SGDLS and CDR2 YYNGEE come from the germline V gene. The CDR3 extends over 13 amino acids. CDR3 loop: CASSVGVYQPQHF. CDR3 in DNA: TGTGCCAGCAGCGTAGGGGTATATCAGCCCCAGCATTTT.

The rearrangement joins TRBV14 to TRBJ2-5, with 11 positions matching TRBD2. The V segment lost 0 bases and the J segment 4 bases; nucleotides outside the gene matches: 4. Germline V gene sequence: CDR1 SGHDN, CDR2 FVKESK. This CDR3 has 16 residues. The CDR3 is CASSQEILAGVETQYF. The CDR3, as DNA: TGTGCCAGCAGCCAAGAAATACTAGCGGGAGTAGAGACCCAGTACTTC.

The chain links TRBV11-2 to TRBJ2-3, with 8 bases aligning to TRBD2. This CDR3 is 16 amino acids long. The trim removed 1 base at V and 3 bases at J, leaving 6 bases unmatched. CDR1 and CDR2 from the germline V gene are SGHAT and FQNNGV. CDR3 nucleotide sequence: TGTGCCAGCAGCTTAGGAAGCGGGAGTTTAACAGATACGCAGTATTTT. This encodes CASSLGSGSLTDTQYF. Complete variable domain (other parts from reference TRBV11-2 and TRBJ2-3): EAGVAQSPRYKIIEKRQSVAFWCNPISGHATLYWYQQILGQGPKLLIQFQNNGVVDDSQLPKDRFSAERLKGVDSTLKIQPAKLEDSAVYLCASSLGSGSLTDTQYFGPGTRLTVL.

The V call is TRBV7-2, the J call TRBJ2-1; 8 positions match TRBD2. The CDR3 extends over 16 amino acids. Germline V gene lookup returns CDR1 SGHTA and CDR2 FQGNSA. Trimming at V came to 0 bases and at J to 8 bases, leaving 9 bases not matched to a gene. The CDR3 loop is CASSLAPGGPLDEQFF. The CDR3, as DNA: TGTGCCAGCAGCTTAGCCCCGGGAGGGCCTCTGGATGAGCAGTTCTTC.

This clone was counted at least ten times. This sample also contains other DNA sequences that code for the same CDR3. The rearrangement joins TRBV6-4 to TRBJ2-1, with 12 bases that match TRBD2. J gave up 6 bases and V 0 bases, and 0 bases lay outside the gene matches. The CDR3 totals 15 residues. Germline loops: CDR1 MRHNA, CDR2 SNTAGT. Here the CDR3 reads CASSDSTSGSNEQFF. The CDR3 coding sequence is TGTGCCAGCAGTGACTCGACTAGCGGGAGCAATGAGCAGTTCTTC.

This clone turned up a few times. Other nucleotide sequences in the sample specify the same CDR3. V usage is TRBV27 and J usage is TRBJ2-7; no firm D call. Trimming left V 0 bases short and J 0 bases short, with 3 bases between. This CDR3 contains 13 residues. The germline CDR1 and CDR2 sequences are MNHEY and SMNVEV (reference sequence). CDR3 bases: TGTGCCAGCAGTTTATCCTTCTCCTACGAGCAGTACTTC. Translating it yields CASSLSFSYEQYF.

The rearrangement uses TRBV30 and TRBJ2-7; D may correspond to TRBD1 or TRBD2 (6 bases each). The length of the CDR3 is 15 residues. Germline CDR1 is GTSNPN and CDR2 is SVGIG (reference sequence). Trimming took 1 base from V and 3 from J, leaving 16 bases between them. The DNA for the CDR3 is TGTGCCTGGAGTGGGGAGGCAGGGGCTTTCTACGAGCAGTACTTC. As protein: CAWSGEAGAFYEQYF.

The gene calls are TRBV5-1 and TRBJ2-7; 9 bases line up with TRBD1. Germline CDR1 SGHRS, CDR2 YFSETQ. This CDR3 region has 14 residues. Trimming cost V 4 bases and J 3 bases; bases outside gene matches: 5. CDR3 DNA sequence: TGCGCCAGCAGCGTGACAGGGGGAGGCTACGAGCAGTACTTC. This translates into CASSVTGGGYEQYF.

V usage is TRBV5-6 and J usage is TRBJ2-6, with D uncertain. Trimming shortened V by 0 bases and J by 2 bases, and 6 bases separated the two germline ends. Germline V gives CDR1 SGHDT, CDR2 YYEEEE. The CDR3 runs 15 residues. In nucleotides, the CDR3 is TGTGCCAGCAGCTTGGCTCTTGCTGGGGCCAACGTCCTGACTTTC. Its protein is CASSLALAGANVLTF. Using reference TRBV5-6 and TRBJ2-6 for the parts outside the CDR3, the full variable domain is DAGVTQSPTHLIKTRGQQVTLRCSPKSGHDTVSWYQQALGQGPQFIFQYYEEEERQRGNFPDRFSGHQFPNYSSELNVNALLLGDSALYLCASSLALAGANVLTFGAGSRLTVL.

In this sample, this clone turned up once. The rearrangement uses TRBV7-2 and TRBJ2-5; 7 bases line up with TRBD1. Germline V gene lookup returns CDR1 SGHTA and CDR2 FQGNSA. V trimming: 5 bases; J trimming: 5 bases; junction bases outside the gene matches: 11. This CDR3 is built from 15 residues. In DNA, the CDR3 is TGTGCCAGCAGCATCCGGGACAGTTGGATCGAGACCCAGTACTTC. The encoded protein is CASSIRDSWIETQYF.

CDR3 sequence (DNA): TGTGCCATCCGGGACAGGCTCAATCAGCCCCAGCATTTT. It specifies CAIRDRLNQPQHF. The J gene is TRBJ1-5, the V gene TRBV28, with 8 positions matching TRBD1. Germline CDR1 reads MDHEN; CDR2 reads SYDVKM. The length of the CDR3 is 13 residues. Trimming at V came to 10 bases and at J to 3 bases, leaving 5 bases not matched to a gene.

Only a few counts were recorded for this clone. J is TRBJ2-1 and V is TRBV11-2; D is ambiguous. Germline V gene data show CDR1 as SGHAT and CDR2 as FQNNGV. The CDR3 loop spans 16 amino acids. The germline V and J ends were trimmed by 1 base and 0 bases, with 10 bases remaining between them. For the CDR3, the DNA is TGTGCCAGCAGCTTAGGAGTTTCTCCCTCCTACAATGAGCAGTTCTTC. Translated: CASSLGVSPSYNEQFF.

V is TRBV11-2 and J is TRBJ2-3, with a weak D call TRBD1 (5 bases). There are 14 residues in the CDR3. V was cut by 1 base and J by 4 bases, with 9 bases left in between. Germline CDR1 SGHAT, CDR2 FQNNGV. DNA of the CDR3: TGTGCCAGCAGCTTAGCCAAAGGGGCAGATACGCAGTATTTT. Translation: CASSLAKGADTQYF.